These 22 T cell receptor beta chains came from one sample sequenced in a study of blood T cells in healthy people across ages. Together with a sample-barcoded 5' primer, a J-beta primer mix was included in a second PCR lasting roughly 6 to 12 cycles. TCRdb called the 5' RACE reads again in MiXCR, with one record for every CDR3 protein. This table holds about 1.4 million distinct CDR3 sequences, 55% to 75% found once. The material sequenced was blood. The receptor set was obtained from a man aged 18 to 30 in good health.

The DNA of the CDR3 is TGTGCCAGCAGCCACACCGAGATTGGAGGGGATTATGGCTACACCTTC. Translation gives CASSHTEIGGDYGYTF. This chain joins TRBV4-2 and TRBJ1-2; a weak D match, TRBD1 (5 bases). There are 16 residues in the CDR3. Germline CDR1 LGHNA, CDR2 YNFKEQ. V lost 3 bases and J 5 bases, leaving 19 bases between the germline ends.

The chain joins TRBV15 to TRBJ2-2, with TRBD2 matching over 7 bases. CDR1 is LNHNV, CDR2 YYDKDF, per germline (reference sequence). CDR3 length: 16 amino acids. V shed 1 base, J shed 4 bases, and the junction held 6 bases outside the gene matches. In nucleotides, the CDR3 is TGTGCCACCAGCAGAGTTAAAGGGAGGGTCACCGGGGAGCTGTTTTTT. This encodes CATSRVKGRVTGELFF.

This clonotype showed up just a few times. The chain links TRBV7-9 to TRBJ2-3; D ambiguous. CDR3 length: 12 amino acids. Trimming removed 0 bases at V and 7 bases at J, with 5 bases between. From germline, CDR1 is SEHNR and CDR2 FQNEAQ (reference sequence). CDR3 loop: CASSLARNTQYF. The CDR3 region has the DNA TGTGCCAGCAGCTTAGCCCGAAATACGCAGTATTTT.

This clonotype was seen only a few times. The rearrangement links TRBV18 to TRBJ1-4; TRBD1 aligns across 7 bases. The length of the CDR3 is 15 residues. CDR1 is KGHSH and CDR2 is LQKENI in the germline V gene. The V segment lost 8 bases and the J segment 2 bases; nucleotides outside the gene matches: 8. The CDR3 bases are TGTGCCAGCACCCGGACGGGACAGACTAATGAAAAACTGTTTTTT. Protein sequence: CASTRTGQTNEKLFF.

The chain combines TRBV11-2 with TRBJ1-2, with D possibly matching TRBD1 (6 bases). Trimming took 3 bases from V and 7 from J, leaving 15 bases between them. The CDR3 sequence is 14 residues long. Germline V gives CDR1 SGHAT, CDR2 FQNNGV. The CDR3 here is CASSLQGLRGGYTF. The CDR3, as DNA: TGTGCCAGCAGCTTGCAGGGGCTGCGGGGTGGCTACACCTTC.

The rearrangement joins TRBV9 to TRBJ1-2, with D unresolved. The germline V gene encodes CDR1 SGDLS and CDR2 YYNGEE. CDR3 length: 15 amino acids. V lost 0 bases, J lost 0 bases, and 9 bases lay in between. CDR3 coding DNA: TGTGCCAGCAGCGTAGTCGCCGGATCTAACTATGGCTACACCTTC. It is translated as CASSVVAGSNYGYTF.

The rearrangement uses TRBV29-1 and TRBJ2-5; weak D call: TRBD2 (6 bases). The end of the DNA is better explained by TRBJ2-7, so the J call may be wrong. The germline gives CDR1 SQVTM, CDR2 ANQGSEA. The CDR3 has 13 residues. The CDR3 bases are TGCAGCGTGGGGGGAAAGAATAACCGCGAGCAGTACTTC. This encodes CSVGGKNNREQYF.

This clonotype has a handful of counts. The V call is TRBV5-1, the J call TRBJ1-2, with a weak D call TRBD1 (5 bases). The CDR3 runs 13 residues. Trimming removed 0 bases at V and 8 bases at J, with 11 bases between. Germline assignment: CDR1 SGHRS and CDR2 YFSETQ. The CDR3 DNA reads TGCGCCAGCAGCTTGGCTGGCCGGGACGGCTACACCTTC. This sequence encodes CASSLAGRDGYTF.

The V call is TRBV4-1, the J call TRBJ1-2; D gene uncertain. Germline V gives CDR1 MGHRA, CDR2 YSYEKL. CDR3 length: 14 amino acids. V shed 1 base and J shed 6 bases, with 12 bases lying between them. The CDR3 bases are TGCGCCAGCAGCCAAGTGTCCGGGGAACATGGCTACACCTTC. Translation: CASSQVSGEHGYTF.

This rearrangement joins TRBV7-8 to TRBJ2-4, with TRBD1 identical over 9 bases. The better agreement between TRBJ2-7 and the DNA end casts doubt on the J call. Germline CDR1 and CDR2: SGHVS and FQNEAQ. The CDR3 runs to 17 residues. The CDR3 coding sequence is TGTGCCAGCAGATCCGGACAAGAGGGGACAGGGTTCTACGAGCAGTACTTC. Its protein product is CASRSGQEGTGFYEQYF.

CDR3 region: CASSERGQAEETQYF. In DNA form, the CDR3 reads TGTGCCAGCAGTGAAAGGGGACAGGCGGAGGAGACCCAGTACTTC. The chain has TRBV6-1 and TRBJ2-7, with TRBD1 matching 8 bases. Near its end, the DNA agrees better with TRBJ2-5, so the J call may be wrong. The CDR3 covers 15 residues. The germline gives CDR1 MNHNS, CDR2 SASEGT.

This clonotype was found a few times. This chain uses TRBV6-2 or TRBV6-3 with TRBJ2-7; D is uncertain. The DNA end is a closer match to TRBJ2-5, so the J assignment may be wrong. This CDR3 spans 11 amino acids. The germline gives CDR1 MNHEY, CDR2 SVGEGT. CDR3 sequence: CASTKLKTQYF. The CDR3 nucleotides are TGTGCCAGTACCAAACTAAAGACCCAGTACTTC.

To note about this clonotype: One end of the junction is discordant with germline, which a read error may explain. The chain recombines TRBV12-3 or TRBV12-4 with TRBJ2-6; perhaps TRBD2 as D (6 bases). CDR3 length: 17 residues. CDR3 bases: TGTACCAGCATTCGACTAGTGGGAATCTCTGGGGCCAACGTCCTGACTTTC. Translation gives CTSIRLVGISGANVLTF.

The V and J genes are TRBV12-3 or TRBV12-4 and TRBJ2-3, with TRBD1 matching 12 bases. This CDR3 region has 15 residues. J lost 6 bases, V lost 6 bases, and 7 bases had no gene match. As DNA, the CDR3 is TGTGCCAGCAGGGAACGGGACAGGGGGCTGGATACGCAGTATTTT. This codes for CASRERDRGLDTQYF.

Only a few counts were recorded for this clonotype. This chain connects TRBV2 to TRBJ2-7; weak D call: TRBD1 (5 bases). V was pared by 4 bases and J by 6 bases, with 10 bases between. Germline CDR1 SNHLY, CDR2 FYNNEI. This CDR3 is 12 amino acids long. The CDR3 spells CASSVVGREQYF. The DNA for the CDR3 is TGTGCCAGCAGTGTTGTGGGGCGCGAGCAGTACTTC.

The chain couples TRBV7-9 to TRBJ2-7, with a weak D call TRBD2 (6 bases). Matching the DNA end better, TRBJ2-5 makes the J call doubtful. Germline V gives CDR1 SEHNR, CDR2 FQNEAQ (reference sequence). This CDR3 comprises 13 residues. CDR3 protein: CAGPCSGKETQYF. Written as DNA, the CDR3 is TGTGCCGGACCTTGTAGCGGTAAAGAGACCCAGTACTTC.

V and J are TRBV18 and TRBJ1-1; D is unresolved. Trimming took 3 bases from V and 5 from J, leaving 13 bases between them. The CDR3 consists of 14 residues. Germline V lookup: CDR1 KGHSH, CDR2 LQKENI. CDR3 sequence (DNA): TGTGCCAGCTCACCTATCAATTTAGGAACTGAAGCTTTCTTT. Translating gives CASSPINLGTEAFF.

The CDR3 region is CATSRDWAGGRGYGYTF. CDR3 coding DNA: TGTGCCACCAGCAGAGATTGGGCAGGGGGCCGGGGCTATGGCTACACCTTC. J is TRBJ1-2 and V is TRBV15; 8 bases agree with TRBD1. J was trimmed by 4 bases and V by 0 bases; bases with no gene match: 10. The CDR3 totals 17 residues. Germline V gene lookup returns CDR1 LNHNV and CDR2 YYDKDF (reference sequence).

As concerns this clonotype: The junction departs from germline at one end; a sequencing error may be responsible. V gene TRBV4-3 combines with J gene TRBJ1-6; 9 bases agree with TRBD1. The CDR3 is made up of 14 amino acids. The germline gives CDR1 LGHNA, CDR2 YSLEER. DNA of the CDR3: TGCGCCGGCAGCCAAGGGACAGGGAATTCACCCCTCCACTTT. Its translation: CAGSQGTGNSPLHF.

V gene TRBV2 combines with J gene TRBJ2-1; 10 bases agree with TRBD2. Germline-derived CDR1 and CDR2 are SNHLY and FYNNEI. The J segment lost 4 bases and the V segment lost 4 bases, leaving 7 bases of the junction unmatched. The CDR3 loop spans 16 amino acids. The CDR3 coding sequence is TGTGCCAGCAGTGCTACAAGACTAGCGGGTTACAATGAGCAGTTCTTC. Translated, it gives CASSATRLAGYNEQFF.

This chain connects TRBV27 to TRBJ2-1; unclear D gene. The CDR3 is 14 amino acids. Trimming removed 5 bases at V and 4 bases at J, with 12 bases between. Germline V CDR1 and CDR2: MNHEY, SMNVEV (reference sequence). Here the CDR3 DNA reads TGTGCCAGCAGTCACCCAGGACCATACAATGAGCAGTTCTTC. It is translated as CASSHPGPYNEQFF.

The table lists this clonotype with a few counts. The gene calls are TRBV27 and TRBJ2-1; D is unresolved. Germline loops: CDR1 MNHEY, CDR2 SMNVEV (reference sequence). This CDR3 region has 15 residues. V lost 7 bases, J lost 0 bases, and 13 bases lay in between. The CDR3 reads CASTNTPSSYNEQFF. In DNA form, the CDR3 reads TGTGCCAGCACCAACACTCCGAGCTCCTACAATGAGCAGTTCTTC.